A selection of T cell receptor beta chains follows, all from one sample in a study of T cells after yellow fever vaccination. MiXCR, run by TCRdb on the 5' RACE reads, gives a single entry per CDR3 protein. The sample yields 85,000 to 100,000 distinct CDR3 sequences, under 6.5% seen once. This sample comprised CD8+ T cells sorted from PBMCs, obtained 10 days after the yellow fever booster vaccination. Receptors were obtained from a man younger than 35 who received the YFV17D yellow fever vaccine. Both conserved end residues are part of each CDR3. Fields, in order: clone size, D gene, V gene, J gene, CDR3 protein, CDR3 DNA. D genes are given only for firm matches. Expanded clones are given a class, and other clones once, few, many or no size at all.

many	-	TRBV12-3/TRBV12-4	TRBJ2-2	CASRSGRNTGELFF	TGTGCCAGCAGGTCGGGCAGAAACACCGGGGAGCTGTTTTTT
few	-	TRBV5-4	TRBJ2-1	CASSQGWGNFHEQFF	TGTGCCAGCAGCCAGGGTTGGGGTAATTTTCATGAGCAGTTCTTC
-	TRBD1	TRBV5-5	TRBJ2-1	CASSSTGSGEQFF	TGTGCCAGCAGCTCGACAGGGAGCGGTGAGCAGTTCTTC
-	TRBD1	TRBV9	TRBJ2-3	CASSARTGADPRPPADTQYF	TGTGCCAGCAGCGCGAGAACAGGGGCGGATCCTCGCCCGCCTGCAGATACGCAGTATTTT
-	-	TRBV5-5	TRBJ2-7	CASLRGYEQYF	TGTGCCAGCCTGCGAGGCTACGAGCAGTACTTC
-	TRBD2	TRBV5-1	TRBJ2-2	CASSPGLAGGPISGELFF	TGCGCCAGCAGCCCCGGACTAGCGGGGGGGCCAATCTCCGGGGAGCTGTTTTTT
-	-	TRBV5-8	TRBJ1-5	CASSPHSNQPQHF	TGTGCCAGCAGCCCCCATAGCAATCAGCCCCAGCATTTT
few	-	TRBV19	TRBJ2-5	CASSIRVGETQYF	TGTGCCAGTAGTATTAGGGTGGGGGAGACCCAGTACTTC
-	-	TRBV4-3	TRBJ2-2	CASSQVGGPSTGELFF	TGCGCCAGCAGCCAAGTCGGGGGGCCGAGCACCGGGGAGCTGTTTTTT
-	TRBD1	TRBV5-4	TRBJ1-2	CASSLGQGADGYTF	TGTGCCAGCAGCTTGGGGCAGGGGGCGGATGGCTACACCTTC
-	TRBD1	TRBV5-1	TRBJ2-1	CASGARDRGPYTEQFF	TGCGCCAGCGGAGCCCGGGACAGGGGTCCCTACACTGAGCAGTTCTTC
few	-	TRBV6-6	TRBJ1-1	CASSYPGNTEAFF	TGTGCCAGCAGTTACCCCGGGAACACTGAAGCTTTCTTT
few	-	TRBV6-6	TRBJ1-5	CASTLGGYRGNQPQHF	TGTGCCAGCACTCTGGGTGGGTACAGGGGCAATCAGCCCCAGCATTTT
-	-	TRBV4-2	TRBJ1-2	CASSQESYGDYGYTF	TGTGCCAGCAGCCAAGAGAGTTACGGGGACTATGGCTACACCTTC
-	-	TRBV2	TRBJ2-1	CASGKRRFLEQFF	TGTGCCAGCGGAAAAAGGCGGTTCCTTGAGCAGTTCTTC
few	TRBD1	TRBV6-6	TRBJ2-5	CASRSPVWTGRETQYF	TGTGCCAGCAGATCCCCCGTTTGGACAGGGCGAGAGACCCAGTACTTC
many	TRBD2	TRBV5-6	TRBJ2-3	CASSLAVAGVSDTQYF	TGTGCCAGCAGCTTGGCGGTAGCGGGGGTGTCAGATACGCAGTATTTT